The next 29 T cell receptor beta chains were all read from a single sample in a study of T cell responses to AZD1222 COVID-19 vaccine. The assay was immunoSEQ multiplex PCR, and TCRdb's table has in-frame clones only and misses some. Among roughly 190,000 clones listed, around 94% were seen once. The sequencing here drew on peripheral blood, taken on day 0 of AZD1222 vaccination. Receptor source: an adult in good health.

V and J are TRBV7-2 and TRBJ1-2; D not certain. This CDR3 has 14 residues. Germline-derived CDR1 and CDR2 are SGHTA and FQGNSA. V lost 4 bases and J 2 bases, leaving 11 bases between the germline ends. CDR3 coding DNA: TGTGCCAGCAGCTCCCCCCAGCCGAACTATGGCTACACCTTC. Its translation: CASSSPQPNYGYTF.

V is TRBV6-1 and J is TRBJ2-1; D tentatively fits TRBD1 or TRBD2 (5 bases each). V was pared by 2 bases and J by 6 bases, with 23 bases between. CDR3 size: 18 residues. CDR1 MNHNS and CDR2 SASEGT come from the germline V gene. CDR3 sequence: CASSETGAQWIWANEQFF. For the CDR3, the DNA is TGTGCCAGCAGTGAAACCGGGGCCCAATGGATTTGGGCCAATGAGCAGTTCTTC.

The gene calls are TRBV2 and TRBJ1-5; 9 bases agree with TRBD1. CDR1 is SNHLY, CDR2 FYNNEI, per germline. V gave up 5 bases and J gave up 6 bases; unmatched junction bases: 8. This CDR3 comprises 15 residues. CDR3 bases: TGTGCCAGCAGTTCACAGGGGGCCTCCATTCAGCCCCAGCATTTT. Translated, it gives CASSSQGASIQPQHF.

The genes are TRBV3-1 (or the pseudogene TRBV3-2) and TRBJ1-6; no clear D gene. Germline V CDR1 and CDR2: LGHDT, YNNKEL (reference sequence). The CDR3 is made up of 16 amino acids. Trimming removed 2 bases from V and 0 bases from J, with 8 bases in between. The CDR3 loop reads CASSQRSHSYNSPLHF. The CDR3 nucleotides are TGTGCCAGCAGCCAACGGTCACACTCCTATAATTCACCCCTCCACTTT.

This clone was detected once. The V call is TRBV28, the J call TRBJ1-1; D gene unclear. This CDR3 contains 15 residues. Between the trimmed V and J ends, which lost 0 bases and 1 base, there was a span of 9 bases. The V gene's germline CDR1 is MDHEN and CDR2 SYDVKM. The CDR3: CASSLWNGKNTEAFF. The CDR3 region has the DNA TGTGCCAGCAGTTTATGGAACGGGAAGAACACTGAAGCTTTCTTT.

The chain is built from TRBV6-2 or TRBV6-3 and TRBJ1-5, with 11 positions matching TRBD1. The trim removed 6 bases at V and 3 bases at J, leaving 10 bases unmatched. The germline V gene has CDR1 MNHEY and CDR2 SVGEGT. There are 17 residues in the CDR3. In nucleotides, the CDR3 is TGTGCCAGCAGACCTACGGGACAGGGGGATGTCAATCAGCCCCAGCATTTT. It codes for CASRPTGQGDVNQPQHF.

The CDR3 DNA sequence: TGCAGCGTTGGGGACCCGAACACCGGGGAGCTGTTTTTT. This encodes CSVGDPNTGELFF. The chain uses TRBV29-1 and TRBJ2-2; TRBD1 or TRBD2 may be the D gene (5 bases each). Germline V gene data show CDR1 as SQVTM and CDR2 as ANQGSEA. CDR3 length: 13 amino acids. The ends were cut back, 4 bases at V and 0 bases at J, with 6 bases in the middle.

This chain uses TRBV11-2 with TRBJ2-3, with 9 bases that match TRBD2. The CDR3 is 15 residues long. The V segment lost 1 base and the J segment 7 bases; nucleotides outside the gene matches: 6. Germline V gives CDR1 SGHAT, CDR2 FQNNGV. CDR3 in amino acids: CASSLASGAPNTQYF. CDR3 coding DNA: TGTGCCAGCAGCTTAGCTAGCGGGGCCCCTAATACGCAGTATTTT.

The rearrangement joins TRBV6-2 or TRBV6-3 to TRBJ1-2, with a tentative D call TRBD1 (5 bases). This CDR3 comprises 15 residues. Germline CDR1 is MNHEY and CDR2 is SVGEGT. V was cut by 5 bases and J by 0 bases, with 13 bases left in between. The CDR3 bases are TGTGCCAGCAGTGGCAGGGACGGAGCTAACTATGGCTACACCTTC. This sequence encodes CASSGRDGANYGYTF.

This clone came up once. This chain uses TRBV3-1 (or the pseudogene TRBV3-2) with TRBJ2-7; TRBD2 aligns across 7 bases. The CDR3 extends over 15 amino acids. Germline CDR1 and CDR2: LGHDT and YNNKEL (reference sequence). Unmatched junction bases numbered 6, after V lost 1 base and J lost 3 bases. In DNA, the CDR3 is TGTGCCAGCAGCCAAGGCCTAGCGGTGATCTACGAGCAGTACTTC. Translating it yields CASSQGLAVIYEQYF.

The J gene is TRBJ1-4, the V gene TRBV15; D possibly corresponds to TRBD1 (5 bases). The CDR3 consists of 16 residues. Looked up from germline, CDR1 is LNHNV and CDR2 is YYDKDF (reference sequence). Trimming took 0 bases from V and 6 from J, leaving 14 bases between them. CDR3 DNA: TGTGCCACCAGCAGAGATCGGCAGGGCCTTTATGAAAAACTGTTTTTT. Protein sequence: CATSRDRQGLYEKLFF. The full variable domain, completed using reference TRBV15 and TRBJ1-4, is DAMVIQNPRYQVTQFGKPVTLSCSQTLNHNVMYWYQQKSSQAPKLLFHYYDKDFNNEADTPDNFQSRRPNTSFCFLDIRSPGLGDTAMYLCATSRDRQGLYEKLFFGSGTQLSVL.

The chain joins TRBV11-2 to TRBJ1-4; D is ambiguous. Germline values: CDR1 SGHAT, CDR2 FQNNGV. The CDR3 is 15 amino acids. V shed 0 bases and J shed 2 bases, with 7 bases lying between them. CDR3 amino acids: CASSLEGRTNEKLFF. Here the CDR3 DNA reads TGTGCCAGCAGCTTAGAGGGTAGGACTAATGAAAAACTGTTTTTT.

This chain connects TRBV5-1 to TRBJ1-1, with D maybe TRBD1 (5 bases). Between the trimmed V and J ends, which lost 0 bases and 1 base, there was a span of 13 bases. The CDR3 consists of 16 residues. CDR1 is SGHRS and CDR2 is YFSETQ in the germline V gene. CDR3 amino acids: CASSLGAQVTNTEAFF. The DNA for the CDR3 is TGCGCCAGCAGCTTGGGCGCACAGGTCACGAACACTGAAGCTTTCTTT.

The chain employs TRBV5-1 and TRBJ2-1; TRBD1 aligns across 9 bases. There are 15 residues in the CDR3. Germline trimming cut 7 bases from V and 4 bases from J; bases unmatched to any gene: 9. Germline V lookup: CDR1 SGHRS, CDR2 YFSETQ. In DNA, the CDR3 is TGCGCCAGCCATGTCGGGACAGGGAGTTACAATGAGCAGTTCTTC. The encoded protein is CASHVGTGSYNEQFF.

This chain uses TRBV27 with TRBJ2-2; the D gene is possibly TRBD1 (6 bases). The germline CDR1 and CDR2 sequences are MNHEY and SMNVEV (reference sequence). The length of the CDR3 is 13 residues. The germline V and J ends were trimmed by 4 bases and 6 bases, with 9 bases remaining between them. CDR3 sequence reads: CASSWTVAGELFF. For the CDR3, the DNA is TGTGCCAGCAGTTGGACAGTCGCCGGGGAGCTGTTTTTT.

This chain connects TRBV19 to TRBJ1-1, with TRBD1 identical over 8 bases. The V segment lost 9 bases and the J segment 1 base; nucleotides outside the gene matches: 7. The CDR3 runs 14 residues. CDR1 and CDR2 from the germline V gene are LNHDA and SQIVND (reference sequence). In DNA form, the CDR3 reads TGTGCCAGCCGGCGACAGGGGAAGAACACTGAAGCTTTCTTT. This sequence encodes CASRRQGKNTEAFF.

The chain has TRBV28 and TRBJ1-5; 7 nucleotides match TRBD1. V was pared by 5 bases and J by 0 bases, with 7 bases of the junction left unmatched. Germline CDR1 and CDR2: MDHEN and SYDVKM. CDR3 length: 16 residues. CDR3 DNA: TGTGCCAGCAGTCCCCGACAGGGCTATAGCAATCAGCCCCAGCATTTT. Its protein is CASSPRQGYSNQPQHF. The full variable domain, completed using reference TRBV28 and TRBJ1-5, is DVKVTQSSRYLVKRTGEKVFLECVQDMDHENMFWYRQDPGLGLRLIYFSYDVKMKEKGDIPEGYSVSREKKERFSLILESASTNQTSMYLCASSPRQGYSNQPQHFGDGTRLSIL.

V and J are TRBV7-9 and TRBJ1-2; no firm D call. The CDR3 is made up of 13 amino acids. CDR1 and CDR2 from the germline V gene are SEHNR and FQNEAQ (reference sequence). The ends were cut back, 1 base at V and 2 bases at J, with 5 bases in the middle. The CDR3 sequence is CASSLVRNYGYTF. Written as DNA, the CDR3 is TGTGCCAGCAGCTTAGTAAGAAACTATGGCTACACCTTC. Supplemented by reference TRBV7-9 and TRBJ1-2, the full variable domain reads DTGVSQNPRHKITKRGQNVTFRCDPISEHNRLYWYRQTLGQGPEFLTYFQNEAQLEKSRLLSDRFSAERPKGSFSTLEIQRTEQGDSAMYLCASSLVRNYGYTFGSGTRLTVV.

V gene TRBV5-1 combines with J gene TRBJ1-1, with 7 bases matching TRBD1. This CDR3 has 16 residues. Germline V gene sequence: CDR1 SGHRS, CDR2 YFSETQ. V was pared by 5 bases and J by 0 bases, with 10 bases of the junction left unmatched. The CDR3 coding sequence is TGCGCCAGCAGACAACCACAGGGGACAATGAACACTGAAGCTTTCTTT. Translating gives CASRQPQGTMNTEAFF.

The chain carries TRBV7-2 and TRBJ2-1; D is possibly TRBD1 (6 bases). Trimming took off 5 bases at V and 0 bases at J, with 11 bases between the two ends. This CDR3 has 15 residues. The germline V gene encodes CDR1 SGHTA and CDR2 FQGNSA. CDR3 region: CASSTRGSSYNEQFF. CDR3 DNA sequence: TGTGCCAGCAGCACCAGGGGAAGCTCCTACAATGAGCAGTTCTTC.

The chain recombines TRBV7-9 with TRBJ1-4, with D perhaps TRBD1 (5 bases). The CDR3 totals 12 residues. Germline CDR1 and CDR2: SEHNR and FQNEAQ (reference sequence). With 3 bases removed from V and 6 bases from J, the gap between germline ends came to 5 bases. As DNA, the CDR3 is TGTGCCAGCAGCTTGGGGGATGAAAAACTGTTTTTT. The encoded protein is CASSLGDEKLFF.

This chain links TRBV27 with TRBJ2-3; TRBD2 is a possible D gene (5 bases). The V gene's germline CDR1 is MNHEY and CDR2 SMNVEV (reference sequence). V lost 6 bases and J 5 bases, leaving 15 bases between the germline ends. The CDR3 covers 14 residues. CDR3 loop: CASSAERAGDTQYF. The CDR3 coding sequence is TGTGCCAGCAGCGCCGAACGGGCGGGAGATACGCAGTATTTT.

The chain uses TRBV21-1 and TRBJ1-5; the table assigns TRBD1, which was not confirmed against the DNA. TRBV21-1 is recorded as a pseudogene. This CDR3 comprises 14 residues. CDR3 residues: CASSRFARGWPQHF. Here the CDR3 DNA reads TGTGCCAGCAGCAGGTTTGCCAGGGGCTGGCCCCAGCATTTT.

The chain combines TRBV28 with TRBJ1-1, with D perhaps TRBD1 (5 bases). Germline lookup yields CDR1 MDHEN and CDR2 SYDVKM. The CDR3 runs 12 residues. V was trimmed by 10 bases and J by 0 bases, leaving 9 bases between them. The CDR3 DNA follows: TGTGCCACGGGGGTTATGAACACTGAAGCTTTCTTT. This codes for CATGVMNTEAFF.

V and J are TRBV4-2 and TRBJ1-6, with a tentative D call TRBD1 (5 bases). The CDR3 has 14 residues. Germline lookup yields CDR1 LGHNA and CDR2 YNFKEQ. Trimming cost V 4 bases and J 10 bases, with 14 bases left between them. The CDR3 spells CASSLPGSDSPLHF. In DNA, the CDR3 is TGTGCCAGCAGCCTGCCAGGGTCGGACTCACCCCTCCACTTT.

The CDR3 loop reads CASSWADNSPLHF. CDR3 DNA sequence: TGTGCCAGCAGTTGGGCGGATAATTCACCCCTCCACTTT. This sequence joins TRBV6-2 or TRBV6-3 and TRBJ1-6; no reliable D call. This CDR3 is 13 amino acids long. Germline V CDR1 and CDR2: MNHEY, SVGEGT. Trimming took 4 bases from V and 5 from J, leaving 6 bases between them.

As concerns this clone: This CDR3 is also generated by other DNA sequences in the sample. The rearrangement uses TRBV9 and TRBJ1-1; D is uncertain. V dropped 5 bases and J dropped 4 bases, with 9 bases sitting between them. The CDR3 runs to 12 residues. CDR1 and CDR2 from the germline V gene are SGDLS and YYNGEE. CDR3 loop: CASRGLGTEAFF. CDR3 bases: TGTGCCAGCAGGGGGTTGGGCACTGAAGCTTTCTTT.

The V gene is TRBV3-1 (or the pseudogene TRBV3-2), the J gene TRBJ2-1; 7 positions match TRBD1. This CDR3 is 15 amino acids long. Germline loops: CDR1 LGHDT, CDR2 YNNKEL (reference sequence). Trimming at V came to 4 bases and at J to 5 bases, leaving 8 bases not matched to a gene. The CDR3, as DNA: TGTGCCAGCAGCCGAAAGGGGGCCGGCCACAATGAGCAGTTCTTC. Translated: CASSRKGAGHNEQFF.

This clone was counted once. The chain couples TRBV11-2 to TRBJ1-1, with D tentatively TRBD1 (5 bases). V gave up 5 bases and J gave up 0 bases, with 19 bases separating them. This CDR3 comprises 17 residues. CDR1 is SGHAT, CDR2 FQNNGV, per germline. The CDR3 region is CASSPSTWGALNTEAFF. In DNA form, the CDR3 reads TGTGCCAGCAGCCCATCCACGTGGGGCGCTTTGAACACTGAAGCTTTCTTT.